The source of this TCR beta chain is a study of cytomegalovirus exposure and HLA in healthy donors. Note on this clone: Its antigen is still unknown.

The CDR3 covers 15 residues. Germline V gene sequence: CDR1 SGHAT, CDR2 FQNNGV. V lost 1 base, J lost 6 bases, and 14 bases lay in between. 60 Vbeta and 13 Jbeta primers were used in PCR. Here immunoSEQ multiplex PCR was the method, and the copy in TCRdb shows in-frame clones only, minus some. The data show approximately 200,000 clones, less than 85% seen once. Healthy bone marrow donors formed the donor group. Study-level results: CMV serostatus stood as the only immune exposure information on hand.

The TCR was taken from a man between 25 and 39 years old in good health and CMV-seropositive. J is TRBJ2-3 and V is TRBV11-2; D might be TRBD2 (6 bases). Sequencing used PBMCs. In DNA form, the CDR3 reads TGTGCCAGCAGCTTAGGGCGCGGGGACGTGGATACGCAGTATTTT. It specifies CASSLGRGDVDTQYF.